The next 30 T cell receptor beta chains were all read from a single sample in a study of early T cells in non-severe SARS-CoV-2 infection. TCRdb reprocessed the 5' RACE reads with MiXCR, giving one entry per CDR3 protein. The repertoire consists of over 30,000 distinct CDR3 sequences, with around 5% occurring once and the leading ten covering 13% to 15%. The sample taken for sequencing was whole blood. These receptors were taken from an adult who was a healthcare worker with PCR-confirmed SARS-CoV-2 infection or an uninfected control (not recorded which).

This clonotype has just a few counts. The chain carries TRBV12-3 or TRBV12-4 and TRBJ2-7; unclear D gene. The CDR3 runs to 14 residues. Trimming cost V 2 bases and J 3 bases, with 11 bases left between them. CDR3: CASSLSRVGYEQYF. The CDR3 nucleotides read TGTGCCAGCAGTTTAAGTAGGGTTGGCTACGAGCAGTACTTC.

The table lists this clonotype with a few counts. CDR3 residues: CSARDGDLALFF. The CDR3 DNA is TGCAGTGCTAGAGATGGGGACCTAGCACTGTTTTTT. The chain combines TRBV20-1 with TRBJ1-4, with D possibly matching TRBD1 (5 bases). CDR3 length: 12 residues. The V gene lost 0 bases and the J gene lost 13 bases, with 12 bases spanning the gap. Germline V gene data show CDR1 as DFQATT and CDR2 as SNEGSKA (reference sequence).

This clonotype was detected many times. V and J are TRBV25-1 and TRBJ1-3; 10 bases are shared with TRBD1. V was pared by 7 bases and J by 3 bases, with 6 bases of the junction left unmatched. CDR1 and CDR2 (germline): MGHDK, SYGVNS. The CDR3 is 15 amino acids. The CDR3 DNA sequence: TGTGCCAGCACGATGGACAGGGGGATTGGAAACACCATATATTTT. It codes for CASTMDRGIGNTIYF.

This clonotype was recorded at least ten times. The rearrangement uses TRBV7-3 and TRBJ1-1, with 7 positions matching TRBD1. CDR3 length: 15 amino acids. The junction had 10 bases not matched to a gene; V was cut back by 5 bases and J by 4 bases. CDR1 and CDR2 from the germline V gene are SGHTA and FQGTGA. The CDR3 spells CASSPQGDGVTEAFF. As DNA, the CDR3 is TGTGCCAGCAGCCCGCAGGGGGACGGGGTCACTGAAGCTTTCTTT. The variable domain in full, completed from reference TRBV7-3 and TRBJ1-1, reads GAGVSQTPSNKVTEKGKYVELRCDPISGHTALYWYRQSLGQGPEFLIYFQGTGAADDSGLPNDRFFAVRPEGSVSTLKIQRTERGDSAVYLCASSPQGDGVTEAFFGQGTRLTVV.

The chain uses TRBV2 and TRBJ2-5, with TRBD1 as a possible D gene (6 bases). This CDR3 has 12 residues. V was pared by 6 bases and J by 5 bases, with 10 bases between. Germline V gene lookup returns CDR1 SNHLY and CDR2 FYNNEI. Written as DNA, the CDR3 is TGTGCCAGCAGCACAGGGTTTGAGACCCAGTACTTC. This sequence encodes CASSTGFETQYF.

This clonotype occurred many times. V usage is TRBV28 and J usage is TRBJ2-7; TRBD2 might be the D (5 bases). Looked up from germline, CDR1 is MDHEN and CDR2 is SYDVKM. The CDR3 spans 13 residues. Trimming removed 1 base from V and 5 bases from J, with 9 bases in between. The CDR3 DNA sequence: TGTGCCAGCAGTTTATTATGGGAGCACGAGCAGTACTTC. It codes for CASSLLWEHEQYF.

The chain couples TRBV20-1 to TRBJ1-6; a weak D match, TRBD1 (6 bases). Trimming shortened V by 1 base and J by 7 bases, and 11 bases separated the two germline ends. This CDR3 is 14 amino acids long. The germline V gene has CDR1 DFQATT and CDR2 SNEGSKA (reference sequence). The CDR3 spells CSARAGTRNSPLHF. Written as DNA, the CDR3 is TGCAGTGCTAGAGCGGGGACACGGAATTCACCCCTCCACTTT.

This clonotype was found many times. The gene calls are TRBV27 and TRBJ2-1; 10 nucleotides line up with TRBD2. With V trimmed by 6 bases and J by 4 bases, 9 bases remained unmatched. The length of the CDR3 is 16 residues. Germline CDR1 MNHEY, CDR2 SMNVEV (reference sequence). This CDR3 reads CASRISGGLIYNEQFF. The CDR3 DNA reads TGTGCCAGCAGGATTAGCGGGGGGTTAATTTACAATGAGCAGTTCTTC.

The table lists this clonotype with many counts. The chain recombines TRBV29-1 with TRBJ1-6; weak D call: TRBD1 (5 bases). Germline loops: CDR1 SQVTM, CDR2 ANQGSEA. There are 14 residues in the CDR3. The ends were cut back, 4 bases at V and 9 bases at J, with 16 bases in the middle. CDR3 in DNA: TGCAGCGTTGCGACTACAGGTGTGGGTTCACCCCTCCACTTT. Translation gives CSVATTGVGSPLHF.

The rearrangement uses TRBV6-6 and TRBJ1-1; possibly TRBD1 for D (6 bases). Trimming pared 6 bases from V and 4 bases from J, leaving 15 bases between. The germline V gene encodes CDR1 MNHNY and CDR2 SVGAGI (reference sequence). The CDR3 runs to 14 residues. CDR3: CASRLRGGATEAFF. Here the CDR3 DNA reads TGTGCCAGCAGGCTCCGGGGGGGCGCCACTGAAGCTTTCTTT.

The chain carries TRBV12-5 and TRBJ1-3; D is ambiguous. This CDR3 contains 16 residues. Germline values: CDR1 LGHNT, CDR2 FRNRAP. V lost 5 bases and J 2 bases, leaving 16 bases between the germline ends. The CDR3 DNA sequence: TGTGCTAGTGGTGGCGTCTTGGGTCCAACTGGAAACACCATATATTTT. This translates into CASGGVLGPTGNTIYF.

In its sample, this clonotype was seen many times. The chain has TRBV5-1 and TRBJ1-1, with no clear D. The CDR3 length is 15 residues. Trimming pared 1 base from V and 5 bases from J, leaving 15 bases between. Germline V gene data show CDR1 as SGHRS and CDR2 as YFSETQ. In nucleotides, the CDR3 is TGCGCCAGCAGCTTGAGTAATGGGTTGTTAACTGAAGCTTTCTTT. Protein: CASSLSNGLLTEAFF.

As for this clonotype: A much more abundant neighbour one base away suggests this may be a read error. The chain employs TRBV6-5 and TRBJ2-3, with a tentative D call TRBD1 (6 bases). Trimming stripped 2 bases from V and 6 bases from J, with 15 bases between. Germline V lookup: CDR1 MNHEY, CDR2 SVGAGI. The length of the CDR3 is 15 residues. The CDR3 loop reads CASSYGQGGRDTQYF. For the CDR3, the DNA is TGTGCCAGCAGTTACGGGCAAGGGGGACGGGATACGCAGTATTTT.

The CDR3 reads CASSVGGQTNYGYTF. CDR3 DNA: TGTGCCAGCAGCGTAGGGGGACAGACGAACTATGGCTACACCTTC. The gene calls are TRBV9 and TRBJ1-2, with TRBD1 matching 7 bases. Trimming removed 0 bases from V and 2 bases from J; junction bases left unmatched: 4. Germline lookup yields CDR1 SGDLS and CDR2 YYNGEE. CDR3 length: 15 residues.

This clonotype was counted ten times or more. In DNA, the CDR3 is TGTGCCAGCAGCCCGGGGAGCACAGATACGCAGTATTTT. Its protein product is CASSPGSTDTQYF. The chain is built from TRBV6-8 and TRBJ2-3; the D gene is possibly TRBD2 (5 bases). Germline CDR1 reads MNHGY; CDR2 reads SAAAGT. CDR3 size: 13 residues. Trimming stripped 6 bases from V and 0 bases from J, with 7 bases between.

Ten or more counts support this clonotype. The CDR3 protein is CASSVDTDTQYF. The CDR3 region has the DNA TGTGCCAGCAGCGTAGACACAGATACGCAGTATTTT. The rearrangement joins TRBV9 to TRBJ2-3; D unclear. Per germline, CDR1 SGDLS and CDR2 YYNGEE. Trimming left V 0 bases short and J 2 bases short, with 1 base between. This CDR3 is 12 amino acids long.

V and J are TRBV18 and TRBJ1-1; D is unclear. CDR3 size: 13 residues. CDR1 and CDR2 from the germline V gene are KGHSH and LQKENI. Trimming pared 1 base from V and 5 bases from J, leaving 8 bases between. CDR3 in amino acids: CASSPQGSTEAFF. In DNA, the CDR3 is TGTGCCAGCTCACCACAGGGAAGTACTGAAGCTTTCTTT. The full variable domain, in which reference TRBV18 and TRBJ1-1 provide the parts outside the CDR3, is NAGVMQNPRHLVRRRGQEARLRCSPMKGHSHVYWYRQLPEEGLKFMVYLQKENIIDESGMPKERFSAEFPKEGPSILRIQQVVRGDSAAYFCASSPQGSTEAFFGQGTRLTVV.

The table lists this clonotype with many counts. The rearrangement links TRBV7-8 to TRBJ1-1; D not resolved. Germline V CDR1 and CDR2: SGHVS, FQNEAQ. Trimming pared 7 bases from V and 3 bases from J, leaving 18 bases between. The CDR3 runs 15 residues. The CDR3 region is CASTLLQEGYTEAFF. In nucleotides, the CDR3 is TGTGCCAGCACCCTACTTCAGGAAGGGTACACTGAAGCTTTCTTT.

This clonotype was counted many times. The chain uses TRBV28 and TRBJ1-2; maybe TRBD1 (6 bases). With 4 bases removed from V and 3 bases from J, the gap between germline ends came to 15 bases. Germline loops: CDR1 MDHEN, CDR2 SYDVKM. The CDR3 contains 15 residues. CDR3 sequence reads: CASSSPFKGDYGYTF. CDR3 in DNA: TGTGCCAGCAGTTCCCCCTTTAAGGGGGACTATGGCTACACCTTC.

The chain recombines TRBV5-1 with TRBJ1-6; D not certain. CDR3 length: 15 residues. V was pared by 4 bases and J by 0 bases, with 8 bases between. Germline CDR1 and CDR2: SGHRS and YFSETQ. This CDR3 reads CASSPIGSYNSPLHF. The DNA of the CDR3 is TGCGCCAGCAGCCCGATTGGCTCCTATAATTCACCCCTCCACTTT.

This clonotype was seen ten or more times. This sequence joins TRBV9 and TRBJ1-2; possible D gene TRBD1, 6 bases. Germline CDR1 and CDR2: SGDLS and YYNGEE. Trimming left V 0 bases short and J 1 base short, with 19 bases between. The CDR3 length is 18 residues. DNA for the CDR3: TGTGCCAGCAGCGTAGGGGGGCTCAGGCTGGGAGATAACTATGGCTACACCTTC. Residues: CASSVGGLRLGDNYGYTF.

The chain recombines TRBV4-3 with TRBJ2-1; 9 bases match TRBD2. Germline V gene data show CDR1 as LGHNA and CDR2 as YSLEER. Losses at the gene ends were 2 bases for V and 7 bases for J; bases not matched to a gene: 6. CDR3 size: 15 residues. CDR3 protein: CASSQMGLADNEQFF. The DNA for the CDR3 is TGCGCCAGCAGCCAAATGGGACTAGCAGATAATGAGCAGTTCTTC.

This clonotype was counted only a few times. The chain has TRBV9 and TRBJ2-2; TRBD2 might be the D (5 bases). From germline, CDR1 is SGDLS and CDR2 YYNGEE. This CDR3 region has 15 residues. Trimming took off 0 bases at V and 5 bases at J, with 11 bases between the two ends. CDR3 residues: CASSVAGWGTGELFF. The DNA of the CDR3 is TGTGCCAGCAGCGTAGCGGGATGGGGTACCGGGGAGCTGTTTTTT. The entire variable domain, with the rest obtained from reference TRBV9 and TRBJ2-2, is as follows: DSGVTQTPKHLITATGQRVTLRCSPRSGDLSVYWYQQSLDQGLQFLIQYYNGEERAKGNILERFSAQQFPDLHSELNLSSLELGDSALYFCASSVAGWGTGELFFGEGSRLTVL.

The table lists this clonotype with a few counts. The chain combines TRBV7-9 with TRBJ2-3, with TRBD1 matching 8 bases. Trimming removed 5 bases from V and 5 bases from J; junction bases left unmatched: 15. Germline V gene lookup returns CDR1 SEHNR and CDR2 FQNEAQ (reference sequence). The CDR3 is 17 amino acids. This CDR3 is CASSLRATGDLGDTQYF. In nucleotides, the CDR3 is TGTGCCAGCAGCCTAAGGGCGACAGGGGACCTCGGAGATACGCAGTATTTT. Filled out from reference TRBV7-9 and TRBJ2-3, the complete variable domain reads DTGVSQNPRHKITKRGQNVTFRCDPISEHNRLYWYRQTLGQGPEFLTYFQNEAQLEKSRLLSDRFSAERPKGSFSTLEIQRTEQGDSAMYLCASSLRATGDLGDTQYFGPGTRLTVL.

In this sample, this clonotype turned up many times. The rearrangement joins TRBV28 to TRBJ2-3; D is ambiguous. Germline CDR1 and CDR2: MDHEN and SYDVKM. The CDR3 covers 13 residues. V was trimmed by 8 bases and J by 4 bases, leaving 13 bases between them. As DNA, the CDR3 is TGTGCCAGCCTGGAAGGGTGGGCAGATACGCAGTATTTT. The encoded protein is CASLEGWADTQYF.

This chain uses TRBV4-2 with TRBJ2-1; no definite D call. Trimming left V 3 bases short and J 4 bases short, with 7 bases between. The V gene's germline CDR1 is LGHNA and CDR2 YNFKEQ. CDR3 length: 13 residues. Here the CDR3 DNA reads TGTGCCAGCAGCCAGGGTGGGTACAATGAGCAGTTCTTC. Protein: CASSQGGYNEQFF.

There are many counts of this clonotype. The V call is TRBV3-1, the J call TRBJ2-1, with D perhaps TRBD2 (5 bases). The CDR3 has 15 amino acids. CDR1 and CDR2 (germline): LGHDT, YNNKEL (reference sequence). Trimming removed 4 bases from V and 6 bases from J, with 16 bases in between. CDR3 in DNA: TGTGCCAGCAGCCCCCGAGGGAGCTCGGGCAATGAGCAGTTCTTC. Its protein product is CASSPRGSSGNEQFF.

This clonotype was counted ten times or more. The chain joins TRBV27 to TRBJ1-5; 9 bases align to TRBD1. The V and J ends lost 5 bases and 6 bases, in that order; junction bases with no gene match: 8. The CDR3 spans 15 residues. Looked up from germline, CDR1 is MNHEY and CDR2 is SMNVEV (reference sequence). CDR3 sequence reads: CASSGTGWKAQPQHF. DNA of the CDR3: TGTGCCAGCAGTGGGACAGGGTGGAAAGCTCAGCCCCAGCATTTT.

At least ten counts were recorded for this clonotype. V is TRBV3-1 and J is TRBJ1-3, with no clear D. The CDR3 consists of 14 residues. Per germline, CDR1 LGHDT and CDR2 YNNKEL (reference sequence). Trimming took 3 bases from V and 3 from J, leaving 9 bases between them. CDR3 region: CASSQRAGGNTIYF. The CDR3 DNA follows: TGTGCCAGCAGCCAGCGGGCAGGTGGAAACACCATATATTTT.

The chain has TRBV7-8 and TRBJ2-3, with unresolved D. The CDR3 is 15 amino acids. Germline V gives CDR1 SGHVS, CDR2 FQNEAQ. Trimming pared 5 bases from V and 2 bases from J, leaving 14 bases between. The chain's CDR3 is CASSPTRIDTDTQYF. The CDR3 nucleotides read TGTGCCAGCAGCCCGACAAGGATAGACACAGATACGCAGTATTTT. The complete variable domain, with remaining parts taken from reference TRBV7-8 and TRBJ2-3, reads GAGVSQSPRYKVAKRGQDVALRCDPISGHVSLFWYQQALGQGPEFLTYFQNEAQLDKSGLPSDRFFAERPEGSVSTLKIQRTQQEDSAVYLCASSPTRIDTDTQYFGPGTRLTVL.